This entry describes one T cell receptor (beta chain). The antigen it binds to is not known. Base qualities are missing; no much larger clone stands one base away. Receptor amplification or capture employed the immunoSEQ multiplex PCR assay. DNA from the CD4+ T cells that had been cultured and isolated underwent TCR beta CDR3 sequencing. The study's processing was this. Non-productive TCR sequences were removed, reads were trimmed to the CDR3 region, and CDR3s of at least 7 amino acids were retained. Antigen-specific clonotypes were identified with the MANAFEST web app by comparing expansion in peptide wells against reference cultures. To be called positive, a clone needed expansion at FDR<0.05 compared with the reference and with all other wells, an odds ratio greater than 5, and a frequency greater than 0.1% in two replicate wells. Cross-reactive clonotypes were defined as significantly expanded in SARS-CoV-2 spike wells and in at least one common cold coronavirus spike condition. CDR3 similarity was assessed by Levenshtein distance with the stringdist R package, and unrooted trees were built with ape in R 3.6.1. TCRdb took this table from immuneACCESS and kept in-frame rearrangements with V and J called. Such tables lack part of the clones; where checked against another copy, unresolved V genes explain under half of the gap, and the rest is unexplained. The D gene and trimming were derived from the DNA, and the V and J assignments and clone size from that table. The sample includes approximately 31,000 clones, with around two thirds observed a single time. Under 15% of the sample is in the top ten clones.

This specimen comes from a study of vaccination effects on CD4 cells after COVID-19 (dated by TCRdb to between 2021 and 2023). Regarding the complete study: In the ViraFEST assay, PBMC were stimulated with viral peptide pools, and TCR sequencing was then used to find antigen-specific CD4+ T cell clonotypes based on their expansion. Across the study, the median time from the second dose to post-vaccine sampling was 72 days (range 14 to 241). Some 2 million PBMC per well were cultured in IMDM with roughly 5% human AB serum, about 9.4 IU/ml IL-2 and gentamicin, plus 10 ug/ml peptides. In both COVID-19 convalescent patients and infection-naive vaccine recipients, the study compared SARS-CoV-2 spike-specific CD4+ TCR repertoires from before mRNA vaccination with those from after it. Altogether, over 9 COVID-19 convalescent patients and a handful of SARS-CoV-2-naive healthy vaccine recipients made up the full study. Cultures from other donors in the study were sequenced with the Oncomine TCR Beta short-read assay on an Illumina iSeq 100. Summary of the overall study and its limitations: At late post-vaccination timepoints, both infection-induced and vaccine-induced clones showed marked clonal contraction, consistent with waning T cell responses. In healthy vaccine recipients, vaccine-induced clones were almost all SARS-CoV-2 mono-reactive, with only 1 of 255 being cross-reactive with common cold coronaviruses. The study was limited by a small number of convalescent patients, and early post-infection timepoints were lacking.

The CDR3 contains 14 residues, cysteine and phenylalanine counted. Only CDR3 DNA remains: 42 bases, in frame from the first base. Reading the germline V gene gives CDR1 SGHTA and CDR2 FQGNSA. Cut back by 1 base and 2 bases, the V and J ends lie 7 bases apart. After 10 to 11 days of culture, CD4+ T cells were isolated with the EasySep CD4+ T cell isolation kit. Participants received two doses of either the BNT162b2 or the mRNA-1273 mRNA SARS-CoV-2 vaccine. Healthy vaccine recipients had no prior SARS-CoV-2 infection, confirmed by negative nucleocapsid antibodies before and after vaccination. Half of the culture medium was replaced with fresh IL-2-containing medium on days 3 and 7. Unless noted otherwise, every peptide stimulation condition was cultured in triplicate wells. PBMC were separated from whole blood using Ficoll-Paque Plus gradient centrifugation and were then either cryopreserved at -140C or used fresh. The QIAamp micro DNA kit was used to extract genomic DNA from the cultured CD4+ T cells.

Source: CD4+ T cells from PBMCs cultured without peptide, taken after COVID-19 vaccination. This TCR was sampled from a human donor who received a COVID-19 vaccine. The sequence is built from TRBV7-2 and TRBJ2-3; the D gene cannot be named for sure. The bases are TGTGCCAGCAGCTTAGTGGGGTTCACAGATACGCAGTATTTT. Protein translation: CASSLVGFTDTQYF.